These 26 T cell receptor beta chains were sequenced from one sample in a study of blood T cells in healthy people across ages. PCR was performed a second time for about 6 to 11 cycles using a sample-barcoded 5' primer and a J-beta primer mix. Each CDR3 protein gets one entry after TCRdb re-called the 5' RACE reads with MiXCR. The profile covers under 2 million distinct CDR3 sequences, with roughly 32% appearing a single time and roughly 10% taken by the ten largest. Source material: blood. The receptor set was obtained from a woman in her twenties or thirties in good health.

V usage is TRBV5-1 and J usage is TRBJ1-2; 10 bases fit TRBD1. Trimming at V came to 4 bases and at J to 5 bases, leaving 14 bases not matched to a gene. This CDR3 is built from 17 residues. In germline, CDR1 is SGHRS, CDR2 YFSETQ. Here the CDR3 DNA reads TGCGCCAGCAGCCCTTCGACAGGGGGCGCGACCCTATATGGCTACACCTTC. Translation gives CASSPSTGGATLYGYTF.

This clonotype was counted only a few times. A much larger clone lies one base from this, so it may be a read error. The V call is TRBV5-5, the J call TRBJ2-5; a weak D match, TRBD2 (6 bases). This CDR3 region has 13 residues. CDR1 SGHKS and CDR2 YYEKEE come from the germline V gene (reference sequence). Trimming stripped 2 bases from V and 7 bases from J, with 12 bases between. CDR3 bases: TGTGCCAGCAGCTTCGATAGGGGAGGGACCCAGTACTTC. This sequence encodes CASSFDRGGTQYF. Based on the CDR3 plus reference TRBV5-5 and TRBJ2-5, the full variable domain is DAGVTQSPTHLIKTRGQQVTLRCSPISGHKSVSWYQQVLGQGPQFIFQYYEKEERGRGNFPDRFSARQFPNYSSELNVNALLLGDSALYLCASSFDRGGTQYFGPGTRLLVL.

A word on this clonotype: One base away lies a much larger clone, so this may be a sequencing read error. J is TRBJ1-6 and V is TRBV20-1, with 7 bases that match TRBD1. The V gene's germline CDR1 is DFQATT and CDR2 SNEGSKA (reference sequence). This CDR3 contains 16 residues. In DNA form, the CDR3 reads TGCAGTGTTAGAGACAGGGTCAGCTCCTATAATTCACCCCTCCACTTT. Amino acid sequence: CSVRDRVSSYNSPLHF.

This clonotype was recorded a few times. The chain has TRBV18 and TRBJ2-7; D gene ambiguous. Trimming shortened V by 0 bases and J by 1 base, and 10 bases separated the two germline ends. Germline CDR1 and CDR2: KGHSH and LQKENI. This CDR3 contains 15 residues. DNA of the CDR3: TGTGCCAGCTCACCACCGACGGCCGGATCCTACGAGCAGTACTTC. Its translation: CASSPPTAGSYEQYF.

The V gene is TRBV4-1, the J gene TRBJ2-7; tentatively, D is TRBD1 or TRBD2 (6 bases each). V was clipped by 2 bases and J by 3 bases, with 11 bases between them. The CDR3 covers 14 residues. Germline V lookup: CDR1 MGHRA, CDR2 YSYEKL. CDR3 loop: CASSQHREVYEQYF. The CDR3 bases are TGCGCCAGCAGCCAACACAGGGAGGTCTACGAGCAGTACTTC.

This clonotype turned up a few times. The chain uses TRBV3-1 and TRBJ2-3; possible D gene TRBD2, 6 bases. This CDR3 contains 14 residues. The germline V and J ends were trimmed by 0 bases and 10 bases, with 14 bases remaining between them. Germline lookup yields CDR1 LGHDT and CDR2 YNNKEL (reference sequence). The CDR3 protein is CASSQETSHSPQYF. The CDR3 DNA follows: TGTGCCAGCAGCCAAGAGACTAGTCACTCGCCGCAGTATTTT.

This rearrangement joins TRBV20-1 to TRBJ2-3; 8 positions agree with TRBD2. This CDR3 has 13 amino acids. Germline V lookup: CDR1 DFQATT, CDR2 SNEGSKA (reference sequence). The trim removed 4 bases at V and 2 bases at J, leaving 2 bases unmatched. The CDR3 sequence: CSATGLATDTQYF. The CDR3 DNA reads TGCAGTGCTACAGGACTAGCCACAGATACGCAGTATTTT.

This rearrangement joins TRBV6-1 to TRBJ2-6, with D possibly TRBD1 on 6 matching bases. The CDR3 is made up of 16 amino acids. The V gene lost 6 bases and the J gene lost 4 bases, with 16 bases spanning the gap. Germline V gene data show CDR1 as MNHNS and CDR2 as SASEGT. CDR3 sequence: CASRNLAGAGANVLTF. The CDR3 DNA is TGTGCCAGCAGGAACCTGGCAGGGGCCGGGGCCAACGTCCTGACTTTC.

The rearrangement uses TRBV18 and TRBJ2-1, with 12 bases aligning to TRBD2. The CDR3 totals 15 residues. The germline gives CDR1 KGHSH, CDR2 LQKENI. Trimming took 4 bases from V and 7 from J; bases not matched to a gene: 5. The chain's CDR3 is CASSLTSGGLNEQFF. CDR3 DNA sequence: TGTGCCAGCTCACTGACTAGCGGGGGCTTAAATGAGCAGTTCTTC. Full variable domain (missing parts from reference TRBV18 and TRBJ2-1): NAGVMQNPRHLVRRRGQEARLRCSPMKGHSHVYWYRQLPEEGLKFMVYLQKENIIDESGMPKERFSAEFPKEGPSILRIQQVVRGDSAAYFCASSLTSGGLNEQFFGPGTRLTVL.

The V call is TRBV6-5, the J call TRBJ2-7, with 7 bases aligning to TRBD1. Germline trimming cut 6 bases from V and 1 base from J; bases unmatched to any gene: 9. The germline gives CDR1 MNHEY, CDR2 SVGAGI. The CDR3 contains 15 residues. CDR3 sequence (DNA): TGTGCCAGCAGGCAAGACAGGGTCTTTTCCTACGAGCAGTACTTC. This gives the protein CASRQDRVFSYEQYF.

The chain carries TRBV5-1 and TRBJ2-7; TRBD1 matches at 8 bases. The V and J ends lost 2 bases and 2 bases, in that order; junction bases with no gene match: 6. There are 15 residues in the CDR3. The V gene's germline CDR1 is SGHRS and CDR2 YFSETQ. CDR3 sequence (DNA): TGCGCCAGCAGCTTTCGACAGGGGCACCCCTACGAGCAGTACTTC. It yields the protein CASSFRQGHPYEQYF.

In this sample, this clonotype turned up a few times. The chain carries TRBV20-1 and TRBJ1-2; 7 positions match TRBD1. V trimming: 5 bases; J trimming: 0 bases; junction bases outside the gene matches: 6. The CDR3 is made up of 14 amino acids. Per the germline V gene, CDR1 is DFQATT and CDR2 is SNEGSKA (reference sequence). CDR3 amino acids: CSACDRDANYGYTF. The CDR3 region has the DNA TGCAGTGCTTGCGACAGGGACGCTAACTATGGCTACACCTTC.

CDR3 region: CSAFRDSTYEQYF. The CDR3 coding sequence is TGCAGTGCATTCCGGGACAGTACCTACGAGCAGTACTTC. This sequence joins TRBV20-1 and TRBJ2-7; 7 bases are shared with TRBD1. The CDR3 loop spans 13 amino acids. Germline V gene lookup returns CDR1 DFQATT and CDR2 SNEGSKA (reference sequence). The V gene end was trimmed by 6 bases and the J gene end by 2 bases; junction bases not matched to a gene: 7.

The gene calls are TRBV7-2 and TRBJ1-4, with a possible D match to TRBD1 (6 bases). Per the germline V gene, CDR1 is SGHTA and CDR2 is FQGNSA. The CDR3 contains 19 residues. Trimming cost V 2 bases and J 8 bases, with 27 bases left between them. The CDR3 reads CASSLLPLGSGGGAEKLFF. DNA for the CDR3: TGTGCCAGCAGCTTATTACCGTTGGGCAGCGGGGGCGGCGCCGAAAAACTGTTTTTT.

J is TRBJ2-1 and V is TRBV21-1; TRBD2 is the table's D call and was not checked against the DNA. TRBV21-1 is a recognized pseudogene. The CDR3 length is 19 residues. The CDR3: CASSKARGDRDFHYNEQFF. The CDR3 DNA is TGTGCCAGCAGCAAAGCCAGGGGGGACCGGGACTTCCACTACAATGAGCAGTTCTTC.

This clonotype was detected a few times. DNA of the CDR3: TGCGCCAGCAGCGTGACAGGGGGCGTCGCCTACAATGAGCAGTTCTTC. Protein product: CASSVTGGVAYNEQFF. This chain joins TRBV5-1 and TRBJ2-1; 10 bases match TRBD1. In germline, CDR1 is SGHRS, CDR2 YFSETQ. V shed 4 bases and J 2 bases; nucleotides not matched to a gene: 6. This CDR3 contains 16 residues. Based on the CDR3 plus reference TRBV5-1 and TRBJ2-1, the full variable domain is KAGVTQTPRYLIKTRGQQVTLSCSPISGHRSVSWYQQTPGQGLQFLFEYFSETQRNKGNFPGRFSGRQFSNSRSEMNVSTLELGDSALYLCASSVTGGVAYNEQFFGPGTRLTVL.

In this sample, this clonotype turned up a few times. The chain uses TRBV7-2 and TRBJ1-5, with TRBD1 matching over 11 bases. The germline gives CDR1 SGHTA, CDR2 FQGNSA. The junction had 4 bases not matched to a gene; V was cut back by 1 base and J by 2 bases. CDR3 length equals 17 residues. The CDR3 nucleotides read TGTGCCAGCAGCTTAGGACCGGGACAGGGGGGCAATCAGCCCCAGCATTTT. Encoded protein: CASSLGPGQGGNQPQHF. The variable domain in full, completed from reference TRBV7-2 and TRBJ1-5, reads GAGVSQSPSNKVTEKGKDVELRCDPISGHTALYWYRQSLGQGLEFLIYFQGNSAPDKSGLPSDRFSAERTGGSVSTLTIQRTQQEDSAVYLCASSLGPGQGGNQPQHFGDGTRLSIL.

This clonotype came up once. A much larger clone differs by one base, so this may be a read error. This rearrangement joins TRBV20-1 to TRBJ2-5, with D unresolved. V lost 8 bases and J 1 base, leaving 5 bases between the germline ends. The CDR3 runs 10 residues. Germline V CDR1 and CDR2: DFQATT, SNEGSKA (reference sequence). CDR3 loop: CSTTQETQYF. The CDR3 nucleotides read TGCAGTACTACCCAAGAGACCCAGTACTTC.

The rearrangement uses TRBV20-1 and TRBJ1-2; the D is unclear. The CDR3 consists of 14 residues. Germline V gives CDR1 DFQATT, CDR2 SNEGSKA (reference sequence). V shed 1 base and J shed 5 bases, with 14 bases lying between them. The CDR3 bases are TGCAGTGCTAGAGCTGTGGATTTTATGTATGGCTACACCTTC. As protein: CSARAVDFMYGYTF.

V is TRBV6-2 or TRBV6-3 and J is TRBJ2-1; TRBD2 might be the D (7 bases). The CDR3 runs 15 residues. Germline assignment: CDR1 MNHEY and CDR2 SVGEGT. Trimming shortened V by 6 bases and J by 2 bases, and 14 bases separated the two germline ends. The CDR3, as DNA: TGTGCCAGCAGGGGTACGGGGGGCACCTACAATGAGCAGTTCTTC. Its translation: CASRGTGGTYNEQFF.

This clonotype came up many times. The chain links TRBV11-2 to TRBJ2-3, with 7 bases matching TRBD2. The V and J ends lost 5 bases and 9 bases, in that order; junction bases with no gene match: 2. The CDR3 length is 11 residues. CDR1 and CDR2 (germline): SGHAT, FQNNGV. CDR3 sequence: CASSQTSTQYF. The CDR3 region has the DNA TGTGCCAGCAGCCAGACTAGCACGCAGTATTTT.

The CDR3 reads CASSQDRRSWGTDTQYF. CDR3 DNA: TGCGCCAGCAGCCAAGATCGTAGGAGTTGGGGCACAGATACGCAGTATTTT. J is TRBJ2-3 and V is TRBV4-1, with D unclear. CDR3 length: 17 residues. The V end was cut by 0 bases, the J end by 1 base, with 14 bases between. CDR1 is MGHRA, CDR2 YSYEKL, per germline.

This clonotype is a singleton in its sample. CDR3 protein: CASSANVGRTDTQYF. The DNA for the CDR3 is TGTGCCAGCAGCGCCAACGTGGGGCGCACAGATACGCAGTATTTT. This sequence joins TRBV9 and TRBJ2-3, with D maybe TRBD1 (5 bases). With 3 bases removed from V and 1 base from J, the gap between germline ends came to 12 bases. Looked up from germline, CDR1 is SGDLS and CDR2 is YYNGEE. The CDR3 has 15 residues.

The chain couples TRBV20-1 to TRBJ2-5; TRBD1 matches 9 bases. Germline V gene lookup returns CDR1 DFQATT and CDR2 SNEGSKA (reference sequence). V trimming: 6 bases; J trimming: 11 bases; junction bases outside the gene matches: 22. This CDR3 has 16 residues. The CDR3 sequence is CSALDRGLSGGYGQYF. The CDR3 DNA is TGCAGTGCCCTGGACAGGGGTTTGAGCGGAGGCTACGGGCAGTACTTC.

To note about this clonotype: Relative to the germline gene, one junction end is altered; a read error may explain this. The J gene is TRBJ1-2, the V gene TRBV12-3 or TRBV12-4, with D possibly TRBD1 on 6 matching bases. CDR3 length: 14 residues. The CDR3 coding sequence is TGTACCAGCAGCTCCGGGACACTGAACTATGGCTACACCTTC. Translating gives CTSSSGTLNYGYTF.

CDR3 in amino acids: CATIQGGLYEQYF. The CDR3 DNA reads as TGTGCCACGATACAGGGAGGTCTCTACGAGCAGTACTTC. V usage is TRBV6-1 and J usage is TRBJ2-5, with D tentatively TRBD1 or TRBD2 (6 bases each). Gene TRBJ2-7 matches the end of the DNA better, so the J call may be wrong. Germline V gives CDR1 MNHNS, CDR2 SASEGT. The CDR3 is made up of 13 amino acids.